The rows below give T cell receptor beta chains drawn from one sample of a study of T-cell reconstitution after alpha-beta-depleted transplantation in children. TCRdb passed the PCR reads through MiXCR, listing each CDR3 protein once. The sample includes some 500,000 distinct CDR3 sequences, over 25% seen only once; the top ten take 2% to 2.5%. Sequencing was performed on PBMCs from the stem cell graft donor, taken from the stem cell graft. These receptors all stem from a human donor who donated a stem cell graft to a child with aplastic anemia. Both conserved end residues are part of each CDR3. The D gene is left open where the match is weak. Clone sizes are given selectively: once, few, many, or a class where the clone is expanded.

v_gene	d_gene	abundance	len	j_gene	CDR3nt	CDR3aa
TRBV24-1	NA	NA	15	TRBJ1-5	TGTGCCACCAGTGATTCGTTAACAAGTGGTCAGCCCCAGCATTTT	CATSDSLTSGQPQHF
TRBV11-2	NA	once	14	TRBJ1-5	TGTGCCAGCGCAACGGGTTTGGGGAGACAGCCCCAGCATTTT	CASATGLGRQPQHF
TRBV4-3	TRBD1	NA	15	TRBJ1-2	TGCGCCAGCAGCCAAGAGGGCAGGGGGCTCTATGGCTACACCTTC	CASSQEGRGLYGYTF
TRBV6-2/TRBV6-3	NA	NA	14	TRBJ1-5	TGTGCCAGCAGTTACCCGAACAGCAATCAGCCCCAGCATTTT	CASSYPNSNQPQHF
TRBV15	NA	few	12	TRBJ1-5	TGTGCCACCAGCAGAGCCCCCGTGCCCCAGCATTTT	CATSRAPVPQHF
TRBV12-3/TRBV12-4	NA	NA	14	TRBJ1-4	TGTGCCAGCAGTTTTGTGCAGTACAGCGAAAAACTGTTTTTT	CASSFVQYSEKLFF
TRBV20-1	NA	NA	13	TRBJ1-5	TGCAGTGTAACCAGGGAAAGCAATCAGCCCCAGCATTTT	CSVTRESNQPQHF
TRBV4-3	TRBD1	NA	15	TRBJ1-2	TGCGCCAGCAGCCAACTGACAGGGGCGGAATATGGCTACACCTTC	CASSQLTGAEYGYTF
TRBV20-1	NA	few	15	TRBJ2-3	TGCAGTGCTAGAGATAAAGGGGCTAGCACAGATACGCAGTATTTT	CSARDKGASTDTQYF
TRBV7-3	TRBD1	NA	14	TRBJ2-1	TGTGCCAGCAGCCCACTTTCTACAGGGGATGAGCAGTTCTTC	CASSPLSTGDEQFF
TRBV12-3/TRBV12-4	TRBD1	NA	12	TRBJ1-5	TGTGCCAGCAGTTTGGGGTGGGACAGCCAGCATTTT	CASSLGWDSQHF
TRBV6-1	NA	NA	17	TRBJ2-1	TGTGCCAGCAGCCAACCCCTCACGGGAAGCTCCTACAATGAGCAGTTCTTC	CASSQPLTGSSYNEQFF
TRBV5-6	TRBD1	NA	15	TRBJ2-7	TGTGCCAGCAGCAAATCAGGGGGCGAGTATTACGAGCAGTACTTC	CASSKSGGEYYEQYF
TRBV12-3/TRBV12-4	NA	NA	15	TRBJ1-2	TGTGCCAGCAGTTTATGGGGGGCTTCTAACTATGGCTACACCTTC	CASSLWGASNYGYTF
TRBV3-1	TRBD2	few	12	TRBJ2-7	TGTGCCAGCAGCCAAGGAAGCGGGAGTTGTTACTTC	CASSQGSGSCYF
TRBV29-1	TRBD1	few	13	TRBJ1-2	TGCAGCGTTCGGGACAGGGGACGTACGGACTACACCTTC	CSVRDRGRTDYTF
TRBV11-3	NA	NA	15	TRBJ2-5	TGTGCCAGCAGCTTAATCCAGACAGGCCAAGAGACCCAGTACTTC	CASSLIQTGQETQYF
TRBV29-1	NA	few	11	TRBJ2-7	TGCAGCGTTACGAGCTCCTACGAGCAGTACTTC	CSVTSSYEQYF
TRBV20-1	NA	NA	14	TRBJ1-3	TGCAGTGCTACCGACAAGAGCTCTGGAAACACCATATATTTT	CSATDKSSGNTIYF
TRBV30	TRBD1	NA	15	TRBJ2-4	TGTGCCTGGAGTGTACAGGCCGGACAGGGGAACATTCAGTACTTC	CAWSVQAGQGNIQYF
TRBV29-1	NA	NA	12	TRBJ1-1	TGCAGCGCCTCCAACATGGACACTGAAGCTTTCTTT	CSASNMDTEAFF
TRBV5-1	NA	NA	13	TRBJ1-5	TGCGCCAGCAGCTTGGCCGAGGATCAGCCCCAGCATTTT	CASSLAEDQPQHF
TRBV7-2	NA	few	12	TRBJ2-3	TGTGCCGGCCGGGCAGGAGCAGATACGCAGTATTTT	CAGRAGADTQYF
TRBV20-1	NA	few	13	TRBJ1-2	TGCAGTGCTAGAGATACAGGGCACTATGGCTACACCTTC	CSARDTGHYGYTF
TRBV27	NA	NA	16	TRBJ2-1	TGTGCCAGCAGTTCCCAAACAGCGGGCTCCTACAATGAGCAGTTCTTC	CASSSQTAGSYNEQFF
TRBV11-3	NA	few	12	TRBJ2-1	TGTGCCAGCAGCGCCCGGCGTTTAAAGCAGTTCTTC	CASSARRLKQFF
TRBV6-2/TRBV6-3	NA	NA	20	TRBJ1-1	TGTGCCAGCAGTCCCGAACAGGGATTAAGGTGGGTTTCTTTGAACACTGAAGCTTTCTTT	CASSPEQGLRWVSLNTEAFF
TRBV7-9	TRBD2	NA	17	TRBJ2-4	TGTGCCAGCAGCTCCGGAGGGACTAGCGGTCCCAAAAACATTCAGTACTTC	CASSSGGTSGPKNIQYF
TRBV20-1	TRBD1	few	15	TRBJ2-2	TGCAGTGCTAGAAGGGGACAGGGGGGCACCGGGGAGCTGTTTTTT	CSARRGQGGTGELFF
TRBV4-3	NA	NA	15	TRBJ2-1	TGCGCCAGCAGCCAAGATGGGACCGAATCTGATGAGCAGTTCTTC	CASSQDGTESDEQFF
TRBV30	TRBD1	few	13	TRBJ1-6	TGTGCCTGGAGCGGGACAGGGGTATCACCCCTCCACTTT	CAWSGTGVSPLHF
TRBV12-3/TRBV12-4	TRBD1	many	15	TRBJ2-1	TGTGCCAGCAGTTTAGTAGGGGGCAGCTACAATGAGCAGTTCTTC	CASSLVGGSYNEQFF
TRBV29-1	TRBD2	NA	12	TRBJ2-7	TGCAGCGTTGAAGAAGGGACTAGTGGGGCGTACTTC	CSVEEGTSGAYF
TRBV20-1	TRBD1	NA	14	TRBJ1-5	TGCAGTGCAACGACAGGGGTGGTTATTTTTTCCCAGCATTTT	CSATTGVVIFSQHF
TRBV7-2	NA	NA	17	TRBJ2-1	TGTGCCAGCAGCGATCCCTCCTTAGCGTTTGGATACAATGAGCAGTTCTTC	CASSDPSLAFGYNEQFF
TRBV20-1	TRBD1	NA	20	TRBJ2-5	TGCAGTGCTAGAGACGGGGCGTTTAGGGACAGGGGGGCCCCGAGCGAGACCCAGTACTTC	CSARDGAFRDRGAPSETQYF
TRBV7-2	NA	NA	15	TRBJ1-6	TGTGCCAGCAGCTTAGCCGGGCCGGGGGATTCACCCCTCCACTTT	CASSLAGPGDSPLHF
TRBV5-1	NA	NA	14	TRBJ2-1	TGCGCCAGCATCGGATCCGGGGACGGGAAAGGGCAGTTCTTC	CASIGSGDGKGQFF
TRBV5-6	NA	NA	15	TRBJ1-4	TGTGCCAGCAGCGCCGGAAAAGGGTTAAATGAAAAACTGTTTTTT	CASSAGKGLNEKLFF
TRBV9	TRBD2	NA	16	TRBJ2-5	TGTGCCAGCAGCGTAGCGGCTAGCGGGGACCAAGAGACCCAGTACTTC	CASSVAASGDQETQYF
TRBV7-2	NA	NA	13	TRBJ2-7	TGTGCCAGCAGCCCCTTTATAGGGCGTGAGCAGTACTTC	CASSPFIGREQYF
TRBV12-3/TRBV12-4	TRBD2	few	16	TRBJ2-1	TGTGCCAGCAGTTTTAATCCGGGAGGGATCTACAATGAGCAGTTCTTC	CASSFNPGGIYNEQFF
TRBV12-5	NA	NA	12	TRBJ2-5	TGTGCTAGTGGCCTGGGGTTAGAGACCCAGTACTTC	CASGLGLETQYF
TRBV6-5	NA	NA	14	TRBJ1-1	TGTGCCAGCAGTTACTCCAGGGAGCGAGCTGAAGCTTTCTTT	CASSYSRERAEAFF
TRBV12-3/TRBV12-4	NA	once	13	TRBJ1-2	TGTGCCAGCAGTATCAGCCCCCTCTATGGCTACACCTTC	CASSISPLYGYTF
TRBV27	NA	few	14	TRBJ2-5	TGTGCCAGCAGTTTCTTAGACGGTTCGGGGACCCAGTACTTC	CASSFLDGSGTQYF
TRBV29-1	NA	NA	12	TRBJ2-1	TGCAGCGTTGAACCCACAAACAATGAGCAGTTCTTC	CSVEPTNNEQFF
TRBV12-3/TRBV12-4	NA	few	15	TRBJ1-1	TGTGCCAGCAGTGTAAGGACACTCGGTTTTTCTGAAGCTTTCTTT	CASSVRTLGFSEAFF
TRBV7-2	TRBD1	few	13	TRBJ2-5	TGTGCCAGCAGCTGGGGACAGCAAGAGACCCAGTACTTC	CASSWGQQETQYF
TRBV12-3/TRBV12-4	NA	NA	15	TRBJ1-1	TGTGCCAGCAGTTTTACGGTCAGGGGAGACACTGAAGCTTTCTTT	CASSFTVRGDTEAFF
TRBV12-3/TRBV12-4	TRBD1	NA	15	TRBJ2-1	TGTGCCAGCAGAAGAGGACAGGGTGGATACAATGAGCAGTTCTTC	CASRRGQGGYNEQFF
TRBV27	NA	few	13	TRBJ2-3	TGTGCCAGCAGTTTATCGGCCACCTCGACGCAGTATTTT	CASSLSATSTQYF
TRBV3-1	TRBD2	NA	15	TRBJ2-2	TGTGCCAGCAGCCTTCTAGCGGGATACACCGGGGAGCTGTTTTTT	CASSLLAGYTGELFF
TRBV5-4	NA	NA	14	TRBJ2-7	TGTGCCAGCAGCGGTGACAGGGAGGGCTACGAGCAGTACTTC	CASSGDREGYEQYF
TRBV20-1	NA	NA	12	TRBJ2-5	TGCAGTGCCCCCGATCTCGGGGAGACCCAGTACTTC	CSAPDLGETQYF
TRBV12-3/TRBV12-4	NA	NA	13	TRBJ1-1	TGTGCCAGCAGCAGGGCAGGGAGACTCGCAGCTTTCTTT	CASSRAGRLAAFF
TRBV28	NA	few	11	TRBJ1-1	TGTGCCAGCAGTCTTGGGGCTGAAGCTTTCTTT	CASSLGAEAFF